This TCR beta chain was identified in a study of siplizumab effects on memory and regulatory T cells. Generated by immunoSEQ multiplex PCR, the TCRdb table keeps only in-frame clones and is missing some. The sample includes some 110,000 clones, less than 95% of them seen just once. The receptor was isolated from a human donor in good health. Material: non-Treg CD4+ T cells sorted from blood.

The CDR3 spells CASSGDRVGGNTIYF. The CDR3 region has the DNA TGTGCCAGCAGTGGAGACAGGGTTGGTGGAAACACCATATATTTT. The chain carries TRBV6-1 and TRBJ1-3; 7 bases are a match to TRBD1. Germline CDR1 MNHNS, CDR2 SASEGT. CDR3 length: 15 amino acids. V lost 4 bases, J lost 3 bases, and 6 bases stayed unmatched.